The entry that follows covers one TCR beta chain sequence. Its antigen remains unidentified. The source of the sample is a study of T cell responses to AZD1222 COVID-19 vaccine. The method was immunoSEQ multiplex PCR; TCRdb's version includes in-frame clones alone and lacks a portion of them. The table includes about 63,000 clones, around four fifths detected once. Regarding the study as a whole: Clonal diversity was possibly underestimated, and white British individuals and females predominated among donors. Unmutated variant regions are reportedly the target of nearly half of TCRs that are spike-specific.

The V segment lost 2 bases and the J segment 4 bases; nucleotides outside the gene matches: 6. Germline V gives CDR1 GTSNPN, CDR2 SVGIG (reference sequence). The CDR3 has 14 residues. This clonotype was obtained from an adult who received the AZD1222 COVID-19 vaccine. Here the sequenced sample was peripheral blood, taken 28 days after the second AZD1222 dose. This sequence joins TRBV30 and TRBJ2-5; 8 bases are a match to TRBD2. CDR3 bases: TGTGCCTGGAGTTTTAGCGGGGTGCCAGAGACCCAGTACTTC. Its protein is CAWSFSGVPETQYF. Full variable domain (rest looked up from reference TRBV30 and TRBJ2-5): SQTIHQWPATLVQPVGSPLSLECTVEGTSNPNLYWYRQAAGRGLQLLFYSVGIGQISSEVPQNLSASRPQDRQFILSSKKLLLSDSGFYLCAWSFSGVPETQYFGPGTRLLVL.